The 32 T cell receptor beta chains listed next were all sequenced from one sample in a study of regulatory T cells in long-lasting Graves disease. CDR3-region Arm-PCR and iRepertoire HTBI primers produced the TCR beta libraries. One entry per CDR3 protein, called by TCRdb with MiXCR from the multiplex PCR reads. This table has about 420,000 distinct CDR3 sequences, around 15% appearing once. Time point given: newly diagnosed GD, antithyroid drugs for less than 3 months. From PBMCs, RNA was extracted and then used to make the TCR library. This sample also belongs to another study, concerning T cells in Graves' hyperthyroidism and ophthalmopathy.

The sample here was peripheral blood mononuclear cells (PBMCs), taken at new diagnosis, from a patient treated with antithyroid drugs. The origin of the receptors is a woman aged 18-35 years with Graves disease.

This clonotype was recorded a few times. J is TRBJ2-2 and V is TRBV15, with a tentative D call TRBD2 (5 bases). V lost 0 bases and J lost 1, with 9 bases in between. The CDR3 has 16 residues. Germline lookup yields CDR1 LNHNV and CDR2 YYDKDF (reference sequence). The CDR3 sequence: CATSRDPEGNTGELFF. The CDR3, as DNA: TGTGCCACCAGCAGAGATCCAGAGGGGAACACCGGGGAGCTGTTTTTT.

This clonotype has only a few counts. This chain uses TRBV11-2 with TRBJ1-5; no firm D call. The CDR3 loop spans 13 amino acids. V lost 1 base, J lost 5 bases, and 6 bases lay in between. The V gene's germline CDR1 is SGHAT and CDR2 FQNNGV. The CDR3 region has the DNA TGTGCCAGCAGCTTAGCGCGCTATCAGCCCCAGCATTTT. It specifies CASSLARYQPQHF.

The rearrangement joins TRBV20-1 to TRBJ1-5, with 7 bases identical to TRBD1. Germline assignment: CDR1 DFQATT and CDR2 SNEGSKA (reference sequence). The J segment lost 3 bases and the V segment lost 4 bases, leaving 3 bases of the junction unmatched. The CDR3 length is 13 residues. CDR3 loop: CSANTGVNQPQHF. CDR3 DNA: TGCAGTGCTAATACAGGGGTCAATCAGCCCCAGCATTTT.

This clonotype was recorded at least ten times. This chain uses TRBV28 with TRBJ2-1; TRBD2 matches at 7 bases. The germline V gene has CDR1 MDHEN and CDR2 SYDVKM. V lost 4 bases and J lost 0; bases outside the gene matches: 15. CDR3 length: 19 amino acids. The CDR3 spells CASSYTLLQRGNSYNEQFF. CDR3 nucleotides: TGTGCCAGCAGTTACACACTACTTCAGCGGGGCAACTCCTACAATGAGCAGTTCTTC.

This clonotype occurred many times. V usage is TRBV12-3 or TRBV12-4 and J usage is TRBJ2-3; 13 bases are shared with TRBD2. The CDR3 sequence is 16 residues long. After removal of 6 bases from V and 4 bases from J, the junction contained 7 bases not matched to a gene. CDR3 coding DNA: TGTGCCAGCAGCCTTGGACTAGCGGGAGTGTCAGATACGCAGTATTTT. Translation gives CASSLGLAGVSDTQYF.

This clonotype was counted at least ten times. This chain uses TRBV5-1 with TRBJ2-1; possible D gene TRBD1, 6 bases. Trimming removed 1 base from V and 5 bases from J, with 13 bases in between. The CDR3 consists of 15 residues. Germline V lookup: CDR1 SGHRS, CDR2 YFSETQ. As DNA, the CDR3 is TGCGCCAGCAGCTTGTGGCAGGGGAGAAACAATGAGCAGTTCTTC. Translation gives CASSLWQGRNNEQFF.

This clonotype was recorded at least ten times. The chain links TRBV11-2 to TRBJ2-7; 8 nucleotides line up with TRBD2. V was pared by 3 bases and J by 5 bases, with 12 bases of the junction left unmatched. The CDR3 is made up of 16 amino acids. Germline CDR1 SGHAT, CDR2 FQNNGV. CDR3 DNA sequence: TGTGCCAGCAGCTTTCGGATGATTGCGGGAGGCAACGAGCAGTACTTC. This codes for CASSFRMIAGGNEQYF.

Comment on this clonotype: A much bigger clone sits one base away, suggesting this may be a read error. J is TRBJ2-5 and V is TRBV15, with 15 bases that match TRBD2. The CDR3 totals 23 residues. Germline V gene sequence: CDR1 LNHNV, CDR2 YYDKDF (reference sequence). In DNA form, the CDR3 reads TGTGCCACCAGCAGAGATGCCCCCGGACTAGCGGGAGGGTCGCGGGGCAGGTACAATGAGCACTTCTTC. It encodes CATSRDAPGLAGGSRGRYNEHFF. Supplemented by reference TRBV15 and TRBJ2-5, the full variable domain reads DAMVIQNPRYQVTQFGKPVTLSCSQTLNHNVMYWYQQKSSQAPKLLFHYYDKDFNNEADTPDNFQSRRPNTSFCFLDIRSPGLGDTAMYLCATSRDAPGLAGGSRGRYNEHFFGPGTRLLVL.

This clonotype was counted ten times or more. The germline gene is not matched at one end of the junction; a read error may be the cause. V and J are TRBV12-3 or TRBV12-4 and TRBJ2-2, with 15 bases fitting TRBD2. This CDR3 is 17 amino acids long. CDR3 region: CAGSRRGLAGGTGELFF. CDR3 DNA sequence: TGTGCCGGCAGCCGACGAGGACTAGCGGGAGGGACCGGGGAGCTGTTTTTT.

This clonotype was observed a few times. The CDR3 bases are TGTGCCAGTAGCAGGACAGGGCTTGACGTTGACGGGGCCAAAAACATTCAGTACTTC. It codes for CASSRTGLDVDGAKNIQYF. The V call is TRBV19, the J call TRBJ2-4, with 8 bases lining up with TRBD1. Germline V gene sequence: CDR1 LNHDA, CDR2 SQIVND (reference sequence). The CDR3 spans 19 residues. V lost 6 bases and J lost 1; bases outside the gene matches: 17.

Many counts were recorded for this clonotype. This chain connects TRBV28 to TRBJ1-2; possibly TRBD1 for D (6 bases). This CDR3 is built from 16 residues. CDR1 is MDHEN, CDR2 SYDVKM, per germline. With 1 base removed from V and 7 bases from J, the gap between germline ends came to 19 bases. The CDR3 coding sequence is TGTGCCAGCAGTTTATCCTCACCGGGGGGGCAGATTGGCTACACCTTC. It translates to CASSLSSPGGQIGYTF.

This clonotype was seen ten or more times. The chain combines TRBV2 with TRBJ1-4, with 9 bases lining up with TRBD1. Trimming cost V 11 bases and J 7 bases; bases outside gene matches: 11. CDR1 is SNHLY, CDR2 FYNNEI, per germline. The CDR3 spans 14 residues. The CDR3 is CASHTGTGSEKLFF. Here the CDR3 DNA reads TGTGCCTCACACACCGGGACAGGGAGTGAAAAACTGTTTTTT.

V is TRBV6-1 and J is TRBJ1-2; D ambiguous. V lost 4 bases to trimming and J lost 3 bases, with 18 bases between them. The CDR3 runs 16 residues. Germline CDR1 reads MNHNS; CDR2 reads SASEGT. CDR3 sequence: CASSVKGGIVYYGYTF. DNA of the CDR3: TGTGCCAGCAGTGTTAAAGGAGGGATTGTTTACTATGGCTACACCTTC.

About this clonotype: A single base separates this from a much larger clone, so it may be a read error. This CDR3 is missing its conserved last phenylalanine or tryptophan, likely due to a read error. The chain employs TRBV7-2 and TRBJ2-3, with 8 positions matching TRBD1. The CDR3 runs to 18 residues. V trimming: 5 bases; J trimming: 0 bases; junction bases outside the gene matches: 13. The germline gives CDR1 SGHTA, CDR2 FQGNSA. This chain's CDR3 is CASSHRTRGRASTDTQYL. For the CDR3, the DNA is TGTGCCAGCAGCCACCGAACCAGGGGGCGGGCCAGCACAGATACGCAGTATCTT.

The chain recombines TRBV4-2 with TRBJ1-2; tentative D call: TRBD1 (5 bases). This CDR3 has 15 amino acids. V shed 0 bases and J shed 4 bases, with 12 bases lying between them. The V gene's germline CDR1 is LGHNA and CDR2 YNFKEQ. Here the CDR3 DNA reads TGTGCCAGCAGCCAAGATGCAAGGGGAAGCTATGGCTACACCTTC. Its protein is CASSQDARGSYGYTF.

This clonotype showed up just once. The chain links TRBV5-4 to TRBJ2-2; perhaps TRBD2 as D (6 bases). The CDR3 is 14 residues long. V shed 4 bases and J shed 11 bases, with 18 bases lying between them. Germline V CDR1 and CDR2: SGHNT, YYREEE (reference sequence). The CDR3 sequence is CASSGRPGVVELFF. In nucleotides, the CDR3 is TGTGCCAGCAGCGGGCGCCCGGGGGTCGTCGAGCTGTTTTTT.

A few counts support this clonotype. The chain links TRBV14 to TRBJ1-1, with D uncertain. The V gene's germline CDR1 is SGHDN and CDR2 FVKESK. The V end was cut by 0 bases, the J end by 2 bases, with 16 bases between. The CDR3 extends over 17 amino acids. The CDR3 here is CASSQERRRTGNTEAFF. CDR3 DNA sequence: TGTGCCAGCAGCCAAGAGAGGCGGCGGACTGGTAACACTGAAGCTTTCTTT.

Comment on this clonotype: The junction departs from the called germline gene at one end, perhaps through a read error. V usage is TRBV7-2 and J usage is TRBJ2-7; D unclear. The CDR3 is made up of 16 amino acids. Germline V gives CDR1 SGHTA, CDR2 FQGNSA. CDR3: CASSQDSRRFSYEQYF. The DNA for the CDR3 is TGCGCCAGCAGCCAAGATTCTAGGCGGTTCTCCTACGAGCAGTACTTC.

The CDR3 DNA reads TGTGCCAGCAGTCCGATCGCCGGGACTAGTAAGTTCTTC. The encoded protein is CASSPIAGTSKFF. This chain connects TRBV27 to TRBJ2-1; TRBD2 matches at 8 bases. The CDR3 sequence is 13 residues long. The junction had 11 bases not matched to a gene; V was cut back by 5 bases and J by 14 bases. Germline V gives CDR1 MNHEY, CDR2 SMNVEV (reference sequence).

Remarks on this clonotype: The final CDR3 position lacks the conserved phenylalanine or tryptophan, pointing to a likely read error. The chain uses TRBV29-1 and TRBJ2-3; perhaps TRBD1 as D (5 bases). Germline assignment: CDR1 SQVTM and CDR2 ANQGSEA. Trimming pared 6 bases from V and 2 bases from J, leaving 21 bases between. The CDR3 is made up of 16 amino acids. The CDR3 reads CSVYIKGTGPTDTQYL. The CDR3, as DNA: TGCAGCGTCTATATCAAGGGCACAGGACCCACAGATACGCAGTATCTT.

This clonotype was detected many times. The rearrangement links TRBV7-8 to TRBJ2-1; TRBD2 aligns across 7 bases. The CDR3 has 17 amino acids. Germline trimming cut 1 base from V and 4 bases from J; bases unmatched to any gene: 10. The germline gives CDR1 SGHVS, CDR2 FQNEAQ. As DNA, the CDR3 is TGTGCCAGCAGCTTAGTGGCTAGCGGAGTCGGTTACAATGAGCAGTTCTTC. Translation: CASSLVASGVGYNEQFF.

This clonotype appeared many times. The V and J genes are TRBV11-2 and TRBJ2-1; TRBD2 matches 8 bases. From germline, CDR1 is SGHAT and CDR2 FQNNGV. J gave up 7 bases and V 4 bases, and 9 bases lay outside the gene matches. CDR3 length: 15 residues. CDR3 region: CASSSAAGVRNEQFF. CDR3 DNA sequence: TGTGCCAGCAGCTCCGCAGCGGGAGTTAGGAATGAGCAGTTCTTC.

CDR3 nucleotide sequence: TGTGCCAGCAGTAGACAGTCAAACACCATATATTTT. Its protein is CASSRQSNTIYF. The rearrangement links TRBV2 to TRBJ1-3; D possibly corresponds to TRBD1 (5 bases). CDR3 length: 12 residues. Germline loops: CDR1 SNHLY, CDR2 FYNNEI. The ends were cut back, 5 bases at V and 6 bases at J, with 8 bases in the middle.

This clonotype has more than one count but fewer than ten. The chain is built from TRBV6-1 and TRBJ1-6; D is undetermined. Trimming stripped 6 bases from V and 8 bases from J, with 8 bases between. Germline V gene sequence: CDR1 MNHNS, CDR2 SASEGT. CDR3 size: 12 residues. The CDR3 is CASRIGDSPLHF. CDR3 DNA: TGTGCCAGCAGAATCGGGGATTCACCCCTCCACTTT.

With respect to this clonotype: This may come from a read error, since a much larger clone is one base off. V usage is TRBV11-3 and J usage is TRBJ1-1; maybe TRBD1 (5 bases). CDR3 length: 14 amino acids. V lost 5 bases and J 0 bases, leaving 10 bases between the germline ends. Germline CDR1 and CDR2: SGHNT and YENEEA. The CDR3 sequence is CASSPLTVNTEAFF. For the CDR3, the DNA is TGTGCCAGCAGCCCGTTGACAGTGAACACTGAAGCTTTCTTT.

This clonotype appeared many times. The chain combines TRBV6-1 with TRBJ2-1; TRBD2 matches 7 bases. From germline, CDR1 is MNHNS and CDR2 SASEGT. With V trimmed by 3 bases and J by 7 bases, 6 bases remained unmatched. This CDR3 region has 14 residues. The CDR3, as DNA: TGTGCCAGCAGTGACGAGACTAGCATTAATGAGCAGTTCTTC. This sequence encodes CASSDETSINEQFF.

The rearrangement links TRBV7-9 to TRBJ1-2; TRBD1 matches at 8 bases. The CDR3 sequence is 15 residues long. CDR1 and CDR2 (germline): SEHNR, FQNEAQ (reference sequence). V trimming: 4 bases; J trimming: 2 bases; junction bases outside the gene matches: 6. In DNA form, the CDR3 reads TGTGCCAGCAGCTCGTGGACAGGGACCAACTATGGCTACACCTTC. Translating gives CASSSWTGTNYGYTF. The full variable domain, in which reference TRBV7-9 and TRBJ1-2 provide the parts outside the CDR3, is DTGVSQNPRHKITKRGQNVTFRCDPISEHNRLYWYRQTLGQGPEFLTYFQNEAQLEKSRLLSDRFSAERPKGSFSTLEIQRTEQGDSAMYLCASSSWTGTNYGYTFGSGTRLTVV.

The rearrangement uses TRBV20-1 and TRBJ1-4; TRBD1 is a possible D gene (5 bases). Trimming removed 4 bases at V and 7 bases at J, with 19 bases between. Germline V gives CDR1 DFQATT, CDR2 SNEGSKA (reference sequence). The CDR3 is 15 residues long. The DNA of the CDR3 is TGCAGTGCTATTCCCGTCTCAGGGACTGGTGAAAAACTGTTTTTT. This gives the protein CSAIPVSGTGEKLFF.

This clonotype has just a few counts. The rearrangement uses TRBV7-2 and TRBJ2-4; D might be TRBD1 (6 bases). CDR1 is SGHTA, CDR2 FQGNSA, per germline. The CDR3 loop spans 16 amino acids. Trimming took 3 bases from V and 0 from J, leaving 12 bases between them. The CDR3 nucleotides read TGTGCCAGCAGCTTGACGACAGGCTCAGCCAAAAACATTCAGTACTTC. It yields the protein CASSLTTGSAKNIQYF.

This clonotype was seen at least ten times. The V and J genes are TRBV2 and TRBJ2-7, with D perhaps matching TRBD2 (6 bases). Trimming left V 7 bases short and J 5 bases short, with 21 bases between. The CDR3 runs to 15 residues. Germline lookup yields CDR1 SNHLY and CDR2 FYNNEI. The DNA of the CDR3 is TGTGCCAGCACCGTCTTTTTGGGAGGACTAAACGAGCAGTACTTC. This encodes CASTVFLGGLNEQYF.

This clonotype appeared a few times. Just one base apart from a much larger clone, this may be a read error. The rearrangement links TRBV5-1 to TRBJ2-3, with TRBD2 matching 8 bases. In germline, CDR1 is SGHRS, CDR2 YFSETQ. There are 16 residues in the CDR3. The CDR3 bases are TGCGCCAGCAGCTTGGATGTCTCGCGGGGGGTAGATATGCAGTATTTT. Protein: CASSLDVSRGVDMQYF.

As regards this clonotype: The junction shows a germline mismatch at one end, possibly a read error. The rearrangement links TRBV7-7 to TRBJ2-1, with D perhaps TRBD2 (6 bases). The V gene's germline CDR1 is SSHAT and CDR2 FNYEAQ (reference sequence). The CDR3 has 16 residues. CDR3 loop: CASSLDRGNSYNEQFF. For the CDR3, the DNA is TGTGCTAGCAGCTTAGATCGCGGGAACTCCTACAATGAGCAGTTCTTC.